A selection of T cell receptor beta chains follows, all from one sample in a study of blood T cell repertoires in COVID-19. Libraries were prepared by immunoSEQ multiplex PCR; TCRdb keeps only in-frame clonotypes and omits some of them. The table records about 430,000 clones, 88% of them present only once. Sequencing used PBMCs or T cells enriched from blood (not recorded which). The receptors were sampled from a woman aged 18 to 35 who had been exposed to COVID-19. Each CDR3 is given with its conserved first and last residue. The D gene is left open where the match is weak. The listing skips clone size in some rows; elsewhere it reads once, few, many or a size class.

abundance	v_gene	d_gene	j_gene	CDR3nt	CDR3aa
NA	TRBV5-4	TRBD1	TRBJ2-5	TGTGCCAGCAGCTTCCAGGGGACAGGGGAGACCCAGTACTTC	CASSFQGTGETQYF
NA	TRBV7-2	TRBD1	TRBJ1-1	TGTGCCAGCAGCGTCCGGTCAGGGGGATACACTGAAGCTTTCTTT	CASSVRSGGYTEAFF
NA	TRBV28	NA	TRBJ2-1	TGTGCCAGCAGTTTCGAGGGGGAAACCTACAATGAGCAGTTCTTC	CASSFEGETYNEQFF
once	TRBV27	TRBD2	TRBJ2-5	TGTGCCAGCAGACGTTATGGTGGACTAGCGGGAGAGGGAGAGACCCAGTACTTC	CASRRYGGLAGEGETQYF
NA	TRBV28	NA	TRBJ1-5	TGTGCCAGCCTCCCTTCTTTCAATCAGCCCCAGCATTTT	CASLPSFNQPQHF
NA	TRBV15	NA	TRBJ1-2	TGTGCCACCAGCAAGCCCGACGGGACATCCCTAGGCTATGGCTACACCTTC	CATSKPDGTSLGYGYTF
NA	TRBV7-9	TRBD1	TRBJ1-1	TGTGCCAGCAGCTTAGCGAGAGGGGGCCGGACTGAAGCTTTCTTT	CASSLARGGRTEAFF
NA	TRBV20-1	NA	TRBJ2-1	TGCAGTGCTTTTTATTACAATGAGCAGTTCTTC	CSAFYYNEQFF
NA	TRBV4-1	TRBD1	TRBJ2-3	TGCGCCAGCAGCCAAGTGGGACAGGAAATAACAGATACGCAGTATTTT	CASSQVGQEITDTQYF
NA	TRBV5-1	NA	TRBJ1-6	TGCGCCAGCAGCGCTGGGGGGACGAATTCACCCCTCCACTTT	CASSAGGTNSPLHF
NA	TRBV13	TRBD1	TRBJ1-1	TGTGCCAGCAGCCTGGGAGGGCAGGGGGCTGTTTATAATGAAGCTTTCTTT	CASSLGGQGAVYNEAFF
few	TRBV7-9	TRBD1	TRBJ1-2	TGTGCCAGCAGCGGCCTGACAGGGAAAGCTAACTATGGCTACACCTTC	CASSGLTGKANYGYTF
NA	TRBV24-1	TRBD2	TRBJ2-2	TGTGCCACCAGTGATCCCCTCGGGACTAGCGGGGGGGACACCGGGGAGCTGTTTTTT	CATSDPLGTSGGDTGELFF
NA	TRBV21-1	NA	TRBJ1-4	TGTGCCAGCACCGTCCGGGAGCCGAATGAAAAACTGTTTTTT	CASTVREPNEKLFF
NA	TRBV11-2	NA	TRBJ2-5	TGTGCCAGCAGCTTAGGAAGGGGTCGGGAGGAGACCCAGTACTTC	CASSLGRGREETQYF
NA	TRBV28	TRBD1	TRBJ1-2	TGTGCCAGCAGTCCCCGACAGGGGGCGATGTTAAAGGGCTACACCTTC	CASSPRQGAMLKGYTF
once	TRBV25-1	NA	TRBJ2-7	TGTGCCAGTAGGGGCCTGGTCTACGAGCAGTACTTC	CASRGLVYEQYF
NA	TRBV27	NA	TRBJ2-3	TGTGCCAGCAGTCTCACAGGGAGCACAGATACGCAGTATTTT	CASSLTGSTDTQYF
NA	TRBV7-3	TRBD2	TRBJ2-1	TGTGCCAGCAGCTCATCTAGCGGGGTCCAGTTCTTC	CASSSSSGVQFF
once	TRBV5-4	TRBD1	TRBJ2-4	TGTGCCAGCAGCTTTGGGACAGACAACCCCAAAAACATTCAGTACTTC	CASSFGTDNPKNIQYF
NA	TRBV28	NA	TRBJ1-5	TGTGCCAGCAGTTTATTGGGGGGGATGAGCAATCAGCCCCAGCATTTT	CASSLLGGMSNQPQHF
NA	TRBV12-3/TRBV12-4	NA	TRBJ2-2	TGTGCCACGACCCGAACACACTACGGGGAGCTGTTTTTT	CATTRTHYGELFF
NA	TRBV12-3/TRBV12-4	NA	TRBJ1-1	TGTGCCAGCATGTATTCCACTGAAGCTTTCTTT	CASMYSTEAFF
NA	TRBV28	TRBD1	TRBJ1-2	TGTGCCAGCAGACAGACAGGGTCTAACTATGGCTACACCTTC	CASRQTGSNYGYTF
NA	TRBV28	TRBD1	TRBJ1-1	TGTGCCAGCAGTCCAGGGGGCAGGACTGAAGCTTTCTTT	CASSPGGRTEAFF
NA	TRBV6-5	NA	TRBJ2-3	TGTGCCAGCAGTTATAGGGGGAGTCCGGGAGATACGCAGTATTTT	CASSYRGSPGDTQYF